The rows below give T cell receptor beta chains drawn from one sample of a study of blood T cell repertoires in COVID-19. The repertoire was sequenced with immunoSEQ multiplex PCR; TCRdb's copy has only in-frame clones and lacks some. The sample consists of more than 20,000 clones, approximately 85% of them appearing once. The sequenced sample consisted of peripheral blood. The source is a human donor with active COVID-19. The donor label of this sample is uncertain. CDR3s include the opening cysteine and the closing phenylalanine or tryptophan. A D gene is named only where the DNA matches it firmly. A clone size is listed for some rows: how often the clone was seen (once, few, many), or a class if it is expanded.

v_gene: TRBV3-1/TRBV3-2
d_gene: TRBD2
j_gene: TRBJ2-2
abundance: .
CDR3aa: CASSQGGTSLNTGELFF
CDR3nt: TGTGCCAGCAGCCAAGGCGGGACTAGCCTGAACACCGGGGAGCTGTTTTTT

v_gene: TRBV4-1
d_gene: .
j_gene: TRBJ1-1
abundance: .
CDR3aa: CASSQVRRGTNTEAFF
CDR3nt: TGCGCCAGCAGCCAAGTAAGGCGGGGAACGAACACTGAAGCTTTCTTT

v_gene: TRBV2
d_gene: .
j_gene: TRBJ1-2
abundance: .
CDR3aa: CASSGYQGLSGYTF
CDR3nt: TGTGCCAGCAGTGGATATCAGGGGCTGTCTGGCTACACCTTC

v_gene: TRBV7-3
d_gene: .
j_gene: TRBJ2-1
abundance: .
CDR3aa: CASSKSSAEGQNEQFF
CDR3nt: TGTGCCAGCAGCAAGTCATCAGCGGAGGGGCAGAATGAGCAGTTCTTC

v_gene: TRBV4-1
d_gene: .
j_gene: TRBJ2-7
abundance: .
CDR3aa: CASSQGGGAQGEQYF
CDR3nt: TGCGCCAGCAGCCAAGGAGGGGGGGCGCAGGGGGAGCAGTACTTC

v_gene: TRBV15
d_gene: TRBD2
j_gene: TRBJ2-7
abundance: .
CDR3aa: CATSTPGGSEQYF
CDR3nt: TGTGCCACCAGCACCCCGGGAGGGAGCGAGCAGTACTTC

v_gene: TRBV2
d_gene: TRBD1
j_gene: TRBJ1-4
abundance: .
CDR3aa: CATQGDRATNEKLFF
CDR3nt: TGTGCCACCCAGGGTGACAGGGCGACTAATGAAAAACTGTTTTTT

v_gene: TRBV5-6
d_gene: .
j_gene: TRBJ2-5
abundance: .
CDR3aa: CASSSRELGETQYF
CDR3nt: TGTGCCAGCAGCTCGAGGGAGCTCGGAGAGACCCAGTACTTC

v_gene: TRBV11-3
d_gene: TRBD1
j_gene: TRBJ1-5
abundance: .
CDR3aa: CASSLVWGPRTGPRGQPQHF
CDR3nt: TGTGCCAGCAGCTTAGTTTGGGGACCTCGGACAGGGCCAAGGGGTCAGCCCCAGCATTTT

v_gene: TRBV5-1
d_gene: .
j_gene: TRBJ1-1
abundance: .
CDR3aa: CASSFNRVGVTEAFF
CDR3nt: TGCGCCAGCAGCTTCAACAGGGTAGGAGTCACTGAAGCTTTCTTT

v_gene: TRBV7-2
d_gene: .
j_gene: TRBJ1-2
abundance: .
CDR3aa: CASSSTGPLGYTF
CDR3nt: TGTGCCAGCAGCTCTACAGGGCCGCTAGGCTACACCTTC

v_gene: TRBV4-2
d_gene: TRBD2
j_gene: TRBJ2-1
abundance: once
CDR3aa: CASSQGTSSYNEQFF
CDR3nt: TGTGCCAGCAGCCAAGGGACTAGCTCCTACAATGAGCAGTTCTTC

v_gene: TRBV20-1
d_gene: .
j_gene: TRBJ1-1
abundance: .
CDR3aa: CSASKQNTEAFF
CDR3nt: TGCAGTGCTAGTAAACAGAACACTGAAGCTTTCTTT

v_gene: TRBV7-2
d_gene: TRBD1
j_gene: TRBJ2-7
abundance: .
CDR3aa: CASRSGTGAYEQYF
CDR3nt: TGTGCCAGCAGGTCCGGGACAGGCGCCTACGAGCAGTACTTC

v_gene: TRBV2
d_gene: TRBD1
j_gene: TRBJ1-3
abundance: few
CDR3aa: CASSGTRGQGNTIYF
CDR3nt: TGTGCCAGCAGTGGAACCAGGGGGCAGGGAAACACCATATATTTT

v_gene: TRBV7-8
d_gene: .
j_gene: TRBJ1-6
abundance: .
CDR3aa: CASSLGTLWDSPLHF
CDR3nt: TGTGCCAGCAGCTTAGGCACACTATGGGATTCACCCCTCCACTTT

v_gene: TRBV3-1/TRBV3-2
d_gene: TRBD2
j_gene: TRBJ2-1
abundance: few
CDR3aa: CASSQDPGLAQSYNEQFF
CDR3nt: TGTGCCAGCAGCCAAGATCCTGGACTAGCTCAGTCCTACAATGAGCAGTTCTTC

v_gene: TRBV7-9
d_gene: .
j_gene: TRBJ2-3
abundance: .
CDR3aa: CASSLQGLTDTQYF
CDR3nt: TGTGCCAGCAGCTTACAGGGGCTCACAGATACGCAGTATTTT

v_gene: TRBV5-1
d_gene: .
j_gene: TRBJ2-5
abundance: .
CDR3aa: CASGVEGGASQYF
CDR3nt: TGCGCCAGCGGAGTCGAGGGGGGGGCGTCCCAGTACTTC

v_gene: TRBV5-8
d_gene: TRBD1
j_gene: TRBJ2-7
abundance: .
CDR3aa: CASSFQWQGAYEQYF
CDR3nt: TGTGCCAGCAGCTTCCAATGGCAGGGGGCCTACGAGCAGTACTTC

v_gene: TRBV9
d_gene: TRBD2
j_gene: TRBJ2-5
abundance: .
CDR3aa: CASSPGLAETQYF
CDR3nt: TGTGCCAGCAGTCCGGGACTAGCAGAGACCCAGTACTTC

v_gene: TRBV19
d_gene: .
j_gene: TRBJ2-6
abundance: .
CDR3aa: CASRTGSGANVLTF
CDR3nt: TGTGCCAGCAGAACAGGGTCTGGGGCCAACGTCCTGACTTTC

v_gene: TRBV9
d_gene: .
j_gene: TRBJ1-4
abundance: .
CDR3aa: CASSVGPGTNEKLFF
CDR3nt: TGTGCCAGCAGCGTAGGCCCCGGGACTAATGAAAAACTGTTTTTT

v_gene: TRBV27
d_gene: .
j_gene: TRBJ1-4
abundance: .
CDR3aa: CASSLRRLVGEKLFF
CDR3nt: TGTGCCAGCAGTTTACGAAGGCTGGTCGGGGAAAAACTGTTTTTT

v_gene: TRBV5-4
d_gene: TRBD1
j_gene: TRBJ2-7
abundance: few
CDR3aa: CASSWKGQDSDEQYF
CDR3nt: TGTGCCAGCAGCTGGAAGGGACAGGACTCTGACGAGCAGTACTTC

v_gene: TRBV4-2
d_gene: TRBD1
j_gene: TRBJ1-5
abundance: .
CDR3aa: CASSLAMGWGQLNQPQHF
CDR3nt: TGTGCCAGCAGCCTAGCCATGGGTTGGGGACAGCTCAATCAGCCCCAGCATTTT

v_gene: TRBV3-1/TRBV3-2
d_gene: .
j_gene: TRBJ1-2
abundance: .
CDR3aa: CASTQNGESGGYTF
CDR3nt: TGTGCCAGCACCCAGAACGGGGAGTCTGGTGGCTACACCTTC

v_gene: TRBV9
d_gene: TRBD2
j_gene: TRBJ2-2
abundance: .
CDR3aa: CASSQTSGGAGTGELFF
CDR3nt: TGTGCCAGCAGCCAGACTAGCGGGGGGGCCGGCACCGGGGAGCTGTTTTTT

v_gene: TRBV5-5
d_gene: .
j_gene: TRBJ2-2
abundance: .
CDR3aa: CASSLGVPGNAGELFF
CDR3nt: TGTGCCAGCAGCTTAGGTGTCCCAGGGAACGCCGGGGAGCTGTTTTTT

v_gene: TRBV12-3/TRBV12-4
d_gene: TRBD2
j_gene: TRBJ2-1
abundance: .
CDR3aa: CASSLGTSSEQFF
CDR3nt: TGTGCCAGCAGTTTAGGGACTAGCTCTGAGCAGTTCTTC

v_gene: TRBV24-1
d_gene: TRBD2
j_gene: TRBJ2-3
abundance: .
CDR3aa: CATSDGGAPTDTQYF
CDR3nt: TGTGCCACCAGTGACGGGGGGGCCCCCACAGATACGCAGTATTTT

v_gene: TRBV28
d_gene: TRBD1
j_gene: TRBJ1-5
abundance: .
CDR3aa: CASSLPGGSNQPQHF
CDR3nt: TGTGCCAGCAGTTTGCCAGGGGGTAGCAATCAGCCCCAGCATTTT

v_gene: TRBV2
d_gene: TRBD2
j_gene: TRBJ2-2
abundance: .
CDR3aa: CASSEGLAGGPGGELFF
CDR3nt: TGTGCCAGCAGTGAAGGTCTAGCGGGGGGGCCCGGCGGGGAGCTGTTTTTT

v_gene: TRBV2
d_gene: .
j_gene: TRBJ2-7
abundance: .
CDR3aa: CASRSAGIPYEQYF
CDR3nt: TGTGCCAGCAGGTCGGCCGGGATCCCCTACGAGCAGTACTTC

v_gene: TRBV6-5
d_gene: TRBD1
j_gene: TRBJ2-3
abundance: .
CDR3aa: CASTGDRGADTQYF
CDR3nt: TGTGCCAGCACGGGCGACAGGGGAGCAGATACGCAGTATTTT

v_gene: TRBV5-4
d_gene: .
j_gene: TRBJ2-3
abundance: .
CDR3aa: CASSLHRSDPTDTQYF
CDR3nt: TGTGCCAGCAGCTTACACAGGTCAGACCCCACAGATACGCAGTATTTT

v_gene: TRBV7-9
d_gene: .
j_gene: TRBJ1-1
abundance: .
CDR3aa: CASSSRGYTEAFF
CDR3nt: TGTGCCAGCAGCTCGCGGGGGTACACTGAAGCTTTCTTT

v_gene: TRBV13
d_gene: .
j_gene: TRBJ1-2
abundance: once
CDR3aa: CASSLLRLDLHGYTF
CDR3nt: TGTGCCAGCAGCTTATTGAGACTGGATCTTCATGGCTACACCTTC

v_gene: TRBV7-5
d_gene: .
j_gene: TRBJ1-2
abundance: once
CDR3aa: CARSLALDSNYGYTF
CDR3nt: TGTGCCAGAAGCTTAGCCCTGGACAGTAACTATGGCTACACCTTC

v_gene: TRBV28
d_gene: TRBD1
j_gene: TRBJ2-3
abundance: .
CDR3aa: CASSLWDRASTDTQYF
CDR3nt: TGTGCCAGCAGCCTATGGGACAGGGCTAGCACAGATACGCAGTATTTT

v_gene: TRBV10-3
d_gene: .
j_gene: TRBJ2-3
abundance: .
CDR3aa: CAISESSDKTQYF
CDR3nt: TGTGCCATCAGTGAGTCGTCAGACAAGACGCAGTATTTT

v_gene: TRBV5-1
d_gene: .
j_gene: TRBJ2-7
abundance: .
CDR3aa: CASSLAGIDEQYF
CDR3nt: TGCGCCAGCAGCTTGGCCGGGATCGACGAGCAGTACTTC

v_gene: TRBV4-2
d_gene: TRBD2
j_gene: TRBJ2-7
abundance: few
CDR3aa: CASSQETGTTLYEQYF
CDR3nt: TGTGCCAGCAGCCAAGAAACCGGGACTACTCTCTACGAGCAGTACTTC

v_gene: TRBV18
d_gene: TRBD2
j_gene: TRBJ2-7
abundance: .
CDR3aa: CASSPQRGAYEQYF
CDR3nt: TGTGCCAGCTCACCTCAACGGGGGGCCTACGAGCAGTACTTC

v_gene: TRBV29-1
d_gene: .
j_gene: TRBJ1-1
abundance: .
CDR3aa: CSTQEGNTEAFF
CDR3nt: TGCAGCACTCAAGAGGGGAACACTGAAGCTTTCTTT

v_gene: TRBV18
d_gene: .
j_gene: TRBJ1-6
abundance: .
CDR3aa: CASSLGESLHF
CDR3nt: TGTGCCAGCTCACTGGGAGAGTCCCTCCACTTT

v_gene: TRBV4-1
d_gene: TRBD1
j_gene: TRBJ1-2
abundance: .
CDR3aa: CASSQGPGQGSRGYTF
CDR3nt: TGCGCCAGCAGCCAAGGGCCGGGACAGGGGAGCAGAGGCTACACCTTC

v_gene: TRBV5-4
d_gene: TRBD2
j_gene: TRBJ2-5
abundance: .
CDR3aa: CASSPGGSEETQYF
CDR3nt: TGTGCCAGCAGCCCCGGGGGGTCGGAAGAGACCCAGTACTTC

v_gene: TRBV7-9
d_gene: .
j_gene: TRBJ1-4
abundance: .
CDR3aa: CASSLFSANEKLFF
CDR3nt: TGTGCCAGCAGCCTATTTTCGGCTAATGAAAAACTGTTTTTT

v_gene: TRBV11-3
d_gene: .
j_gene: TRBJ1-1
abundance: .
CDR3aa: CASSLWGETGTEAFF
CDR3nt: TGTGCCAGCAGCTTATGGGGGGAGACGGGCACTGAAGCTTTCTTT

v_gene: TRBV11-2
d_gene: TRBD2
j_gene: TRBJ2-5
abundance: .
CDR3aa: CASSFSGGAETQYF
CDR3nt: TGTGCCAGCAGCTTTAGCGGGGGGGCGGAGACCCAGTACTTC